Sequencing of this T cell receptor beta chain was carried out in a study of CD8 T cells in Susac syndrome. The multiple sclerosis controls were treatment-naive patients affected by stable or active relapsing-remitting disease. TEMRA cells underwent FACS enrichment and CD8+ and CD4+ T cells underwent negative isolation. An input of about 0.5 to 1 ug of RNA was subjected to reverse transcription using random hexamers. Coverage of TCR beta CDR3 amplification by immunoSEQ multiplex PCR extended to 54 Vbeta and 13 Jbeta. MiXCR, run by TCRdb on the immunoSEQ multiplex PCR reads, gives a single entry per CDR3 protein. The sample consists of around 130,000 distinct CDR3 sequences, about 90% of them appearing once. The CDR3 extends over 14 amino acids. The V gene end was trimmed by 6 bases and the J gene end by 7 bases; junction bases not matched to a gene: 8.

The receptor was isolated from a human donor with multiple sclerosis. Sequencing was performed on CD8+ T cells from PBMCs. The V gene is TRBV12-3 or TRBV12-4, the J gene TRBJ2-2; 7 bases map to TRBD1. The CDR3 loop reads CASSLGQVDGELFF. The CDR3 nucleotides read TGTGCCAGCAGCCTTGGACAGGTCGACGGGGAGCTGTTTTTT.